These 18 T cell receptor beta chains were all obtained from the same sample, sequenced in a study of blood T cells in healthy people across ages. It was with a sample-barcoded 5' primer and a J-beta primer mix that a second PCR of about 6 to 11 cycles was run. Using its own MiXCR run on the 5' RACE reads, TCRdb lists one record per CDR3 protein. The profile shows some 920,000 distinct CDR3 sequences, 51% of them singletons. Sequencing was performed on blood. These receptors all stem from a woman aged 60 to 75 in good health.

This sequence joins TRBV12-3 or TRBV12-4 and TRBJ2-5; D is undetermined. The last part of the DNA fits TRBJ2-7 better; the J call may be wrong. The CDR3 has 15 amino acids. The CDR3 sequence: CASSFDMRLGYEQYF. The CDR3 DNA sequence: TGTGCCAGCAGTTTTGACATGAGGCTAGGGTACGAGCAGTACTTC.

V is TRBV9 and J is TRBJ2-5, with TRBD2 matching 7 bases. The germline gives CDR1 SGDLS, CDR2 YYNGEE. The CDR3 totals 12 residues. V lost 0 bases and J lost 7; bases outside the gene matches: 0. CDR3 loop: CASSVAGGTQYF. The CDR3, as DNA: TGTGCCAGCAGCGTAGCGGGAGGGACCCAGTACTTC.

The J gene is TRBJ2-5, the V gene TRBV7-2, with TRBD2 matching over 12 bases. The DNA end is more similar to TRBJ2-7, so the J call may be wrong. Germline-derived CDR1 and CDR2 are SGHTA and FQGNSA. This CDR3 is built from 15 residues. In nucleotides, the CDR3 is TGTGCCAGCAGCTTAGAGACTAGCGGGAGTCACGAGCAGTACTTC. It translates to CASSLETSGSHEQYF.

This chain connects TRBV28 to TRBJ2-1; no reliable D call. The germline V gene encodes CDR1 MDHEN and CDR2 SYDVKM. Trimming took off 5 bases at V and 6 bases at J, with 20 bases between the two ends. The CDR3 spans 16 residues. In DNA, the CDR3 is TGTGCCAGCAGTCCTCAGGCCCTCCCGACGGCCAATGAGCAGTTCTTC. Encoded protein: CASSPQALPTANEQFF.

This sequence joins TRBV4-2 and TRBJ2-1; tentatively, D is TRBD2 (5 bases). CDR3 length equals 14 residues. Germline values: CDR1 LGHNA, CDR2 YNFKEQ. The V end lost 1 base, the J end lost 3 bases, and 7 bases lay between the germline ends. The CDR3 loop reads CASSQGTSYNEQFF. The CDR3 region has the DNA TGTGCCAGCAGCCAAGGTACTAGCTACAATGAGCAGTTCTTC.

The rearrangement links TRBV11-2 to TRBJ2-4, with 7 bases aligning to TRBD1. The DNA matches TRBJ2-7 better at its end, which makes the J call doubtful. Germline V lookup: CDR1 SGHAT, CDR2 FQNNGV. The CDR3 is 14 residues long. This CDR3 is CASSFGTAMYEQYF. DNA of the CDR3: TGTGCCAGCAGCTTTGGGACAGCGATGTACGAGCAGTACTTC.

J is TRBJ2-3 and V is TRBV20-1; maybe TRBD2 (6 bases). The CDR3 covers 15 residues. With 2 bases removed from V and 0 bases from J, the gap between germline ends came to 12 bases. Germline CDR1 DFQATT, CDR2 SNEGSKA (reference sequence). CDR3: CSARTGGSSTDTQYF. The CDR3 DNA follows: TGCAGTGCTAGAACTGGGGGGAGCAGCACAGATACGCAGTATTTT.

This sequence joins TRBV7-2 and TRBJ1-6; TRBD1 matches at 9 bases. The J segment lost 7 bases and the V segment lost 4 bases, leaving 5 bases of the junction unmatched. Germline V CDR1 and CDR2: SGHTA, FQGNSA. The CDR3 extends over 15 amino acids. CDR3 DNA sequence: TGTGCCAGCAGCTCTACCGGGACAGGGAATTCACCCCTCCACTTT. It specifies CASSSTGTGNSPLHF.

The rearrangement links TRBV7-9 to TRBJ2-5; 9 nucleotides align to TRBD2. CDR3 length equals 18 residues. CDR1 and CDR2 (germline): SEHNR, FQNEAQ (reference sequence). V was clipped by 1 base and J by 1 base; unmatched bases: 10. In DNA, the CDR3 is TGTGCCAGCAGCTTAGTTTGGACGCGGGAGGGGGCCCAAGAGACCCAGTACTTC. As protein: CASSLVWTREGAQETQYF.

The CDR3 here is CSARDQGRAPSYEQYF. The CDR3 region has the DNA TGCAGTGCTAGAGATCAGGGTAGGGCCCCTTCCTACGAGCAGTACTTC. The chain links TRBV20-1 to TRBJ2-7, with D perhaps TRBD1 (5 bases). Germline V gives CDR1 DFQATT, CDR2 SNEGSKA (reference sequence). The CDR3 contains 16 residues. V lost 0 bases, J lost 1 base, and 16 bases lay in between.

The rearrangement links TRBV12-3 or TRBV12-4 to TRBJ1-2; D uncertain. V shed 1 base and J shed 4 bases, with 10 bases lying between them. The CDR3 has 14 residues. The CDR3, as DNA: TGTGCCAGCAGTTTAGGGGGAGTCAGCTATGGCTACACCTTC. The encoded protein is CASSLGGVSYGYTF.

In its sample, this clonotype was seen a few times. V and J are TRBV18 and TRBJ1-2, with D unclear. The V end lost 2 bases, the J end lost 4 bases, and 17 bases lay between the germline ends. In germline, CDR1 is KGHSH, CDR2 LQKENI. The CDR3 has 16 amino acids. As DNA, the CDR3 is TGTGCCAGCTCACCAAGGTCTGTGCAAGGTGTCTATGGCTACACCTTC. Translation gives CASSPRSVQGVYGYTF. The full variable domain, its missing parts supplied by reference TRBV18 and TRBJ1-2, is NAGVMQNPRHLVRRRGQEARLRCSPMKGHSHVYWYRQLPEEGLKFMVYLQKENIIDESGMPKERFSAEFPKEGPSILRIQQVVRGDSAAYFCASSPRSVQGVYGYTFGSGTRLTVV.

The chain's CDR3 is CASSLRTGVDGYTF. Here the CDR3 DNA reads TGTGCCAGCAGTTTGCGGACAGGGGTCGATGGCTACACCTTC. The chain couples TRBV12-3 or TRBV12-4 to TRBJ1-2; the match to TRBD1 covers 9 bases. With V trimmed by 3 bases and J by 6 bases, 5 bases remained unmatched. CDR3 length equals 14 residues.

This clonotype was observed a single time. The chain uses TRBV7-6 and TRBJ2-5; D may be TRBD1 or TRBD2 (6 bases each). The J call may not be correct, given that the DNA end is closer to TRBJ2-7. The CDR3 is 15 amino acids. Germline values: CDR1 SGHVS, CDR2 FNYEAQ. CDR3 nucleotide sequence: TGTGCCAGCAGCTTACGCGGCGGAGGGGGCTACGAGCAGTACTTC. Protein product: CASSLRGGGGYEQYF.

The chain carries TRBV10-3 and TRBJ2-5, with TRBD2 identical over 9 bases. After removal of 7 bases from V and 11 bases from J, the junction contained 14 bases not matched to a gene. CDR3 length: 14 amino acids. The germline gives CDR1 ENHRY, CDR2 SYGVKD. CDR3 in DNA: TGTGCCATCAATCCTAGCGGGAACTACAATGAGCAGTACTTC. The encoded protein is CAINPSGNYNEQYF.

The chain recombines TRBV6-5 with TRBJ1-4, with a possible D match to TRBD1 (6 bases). Germline-derived CDR1 and CDR2 are MNHEY and SVGAGI. The ends were cut back, 2 bases at V and 0 bases at J, with 7 bases in the middle. The CDR3 has 15 amino acids. This CDR3 is CASSYTGTTNEKLFF. DNA of the CDR3: TGTGCCAGCAGTTACACAGGGACAACTAATGAAAAACTGTTTTTT.

This clonotype turned up a few times. The CDR3 here is CASSPSGTSGRNEQYF. The CDR3 nucleotides are TGTGCCAGCAGTCCTTCAGGGACTAGCGGGAGGAATGAGCAGTACTTC. This sequence joins TRBV11-1 and TRBJ2-7, with TRBD2 matching 15 bases. The V and J ends lost 6 bases and 7 bases, in that order; junction bases with no gene match: 10. There are 16 residues in the CDR3. Germline CDR1 and CDR2: SGHAT and FQDESV (reference sequence).

The CDR3 nucleotides read TGTGCCAGCAGTTCAGGCCCCACAGATACGCAGTATTTT. It yields the protein CASSSGPTDTQYF. The chain joins TRBV27 to TRBJ2-3; D gene unclear. In germline, CDR1 is MNHEY, CDR2 SMNVEV (reference sequence). The CDR3 covers 13 residues. Between the trimmed V and J ends, which lost 4 bases and 2 bases, there was a span of 7 bases.